Shown below are 14 T cell receptor beta chains from a single sample sequenced in a study of cytomegalovirus exposure and HLA in healthy donors (dated by TCRdb to about 2017). The library was obtained by the immunoSEQ multiplex PCR assay. For the multiplex PCR, a mixture combining 60 forward primers for TCR Vbeta segments and 13 reverse primers for TCR Jbeta segments was used. TCRdb limited this immuneACCESS table to in-frame rearrangements with V and J called. A share of clones is missing; checked studies link under half to unresolved V genes, and the rest is unexplained. The table for this sample records 130,000 or so clones. The ten largest make up roughly 2% of the sample. Sequencing was performed on PBMCs. The receptors originated from a woman aged 55-70 years in good health and CMV-seronegative.

The genes are TRBV5-1 and TRBJ1-4, with 7 bases lining up with TRBD1. The CDR3 loop spans 17 amino acids. Germline assignment: CDR1 SGHRS and CDR2 YFSETQ. The J segment lost 8 bases and the V segment lost 7 bases, leaving 20 bases of the junction unmatched. The chain's CDR3 is CASSSAGTVVPGEKLFF. In DNA, the CDR3 is TGCGCCAGCTCGTCGGCAGGGACAGTCGTTCCCGGGGAAAAACTGTTTTTT.

The chain has TRBV25-1 and TRBJ2-3; maybe TRBD1 (5 bases). The CDR3 length is 14 residues. Germline V gene lookup returns CDR1 MGHDK and CDR2 SYGVNS. V was cut by 6 bases and J by 1 base, with 11 bases left in between. The CDR3 region has the DNA TGTGCCAGCAGGCACACGACAGGCACAGATACGCAGTATTTT. As protein: CASRHTTGTDTQYF.

The V call is TRBV5-4, the J call TRBJ1-1; a weak D match, TRBD1 (5 bases). This CDR3 is built from 17 residues. Trimming cost V 0 bases and J 1 base, with 16 bases left between them. The germline CDR1 and CDR2 sequences are SGHNT and YYREEE (reference sequence). In DNA, the CDR3 is TGTGCCAGCAGCTTGGGGCAGGTTGGGGCCCCGAACACTGAAGCTTTCTTT. Encoded protein: CASSLGQVGAPNTEAFF.

The chain joins TRBV2 to TRBJ2-7; possible D gene TRBD1, 6 bases. This CDR3 is built from 15 residues. The germline gives CDR1 SNHLY, CDR2 FYNNEI. The V end was cut by 7 bases, the J end by 3 bases, with 19 bases between. This chain's CDR3 is CASKSIEGVYYEQYF. The CDR3, as DNA: TGTGCCAGCAAAAGTATAGAGGGGGTCTACTACGAGCAGTACTTC.

The rearrangement links TRBV5-1 to TRBJ2-4, with no clear D. This CDR3 has 13 residues. V was cut by 1 base and J by 8 bases, with 10 bases left in between. CDR1 and CDR2 from the germline V gene are SGHRS and YFSETQ. The CDR3 DNA follows: TGCGCCAGCAGCTTGAAACGGCAGGACATTCAGTACTTC. It is translated as CASSLKRQDIQYF. The full variable domain, with the rest looked up from reference TRBV5-1 and TRBJ2-4, is KAGVTQTPRYLIKTRGQQVTLSCSPISGHRSVSWYQQTPGQGLQFLFEYFSETQRNKGNFPGRFSGRQFSNSRSEMNVSTLELGDSALYLCASSLKRQDIQYFGAGTRLSVL.

This chain connects TRBV7-3 to TRBJ2-3; 12 positions agree with TRBD2. Germline V CDR1 and CDR2: SGHTA, FQGTGA. V shed 5 bases and J 4 bases; nucleotides not matched to a gene: 7. The CDR3 covers 16 residues. In nucleotides, the CDR3 is TGTGCCAGCAGCGCTAGCGGGGGGGCCATGGCAGATACGCAGTATTTT. It translates to CASSASGGAMADTQYF.

This chain connects TRBV30 to TRBJ2-5; tentative D call: TRBD2 (6 bases). V lost 2 bases and J lost 1, with 11 bases in between. Germline lookup yields CDR1 GTSNPN and CDR2 SVGIG (reference sequence). The CDR3 is 14 residues long. This chain's CDR3 is CAWSFRGLQETQYF. CDR3 nucleotides: TGTGCCTGGAGTTTCCGGGGACTCCAAGAGACCCAGTACTTC.

V usage is TRBV28 and J usage is TRBJ2-7; 10 nucleotides align to TRBD2. This CDR3 spans 16 amino acids. CDR1 is MDHEN, CDR2 SYDVKM, per germline. V was pared by 6 bases and J by 4 bases, with 12 bases of the junction left unmatched. CDR3 sequence: CASRFLLAGEGYEQYF. DNA of the CDR3: TGTGCCAGCAGGTTCCTCCTAGCGGGAGAAGGGTACGAGCAGTACTTC.

V is TRBV27 and J is TRBJ2-1; 7 bases are a match to TRBD1. Germline V gene sequence: CDR1 MNHEY, CDR2 SMNVEV (reference sequence). The CDR3 sequence is 14 residues long. V trimming: 2 bases; J trimming: 9 bases; junction bases outside the gene matches: 7. In nucleotides, the CDR3 is TGTGCCAGCAGTTTAAAAGGGGGCTGGGCTGAGCAGTTCTTC. This sequence encodes CASSLKGGWAEQFF.

The chain carries TRBV5-6 and TRBJ2-1; 8 bases line up with TRBD1. Germline trimming cut 0 bases from V and 3 bases from J; bases unmatched to any gene: 2. Germline loops: CDR1 SGHDT, CDR2 YYEEEE. The CDR3 has 15 amino acids. CDR3 in amino acids: CASSLAGGYYNEQFF. The CDR3 coding sequence is TGTGCCAGCAGCTTGGCAGGGGGCTACTACAATGAGCAGTTCTTC. Drawing the rest from reference TRBV5-6 and TRBJ2-1, the complete variable domain is DAGVTQSPTHLIKTRGQQVTLRCSPKSGHDTVSWYQQALGQGPQFIFQYYEEEERQRGNFPDRFSGHQFPNYSSELNVNALLLGDSALYLCASSLAGGYYNEQFFGPGTRLTVL.

The rearrangement uses TRBV14 and TRBJ2-1; 12 positions match TRBD1. CDR1 SGHDN and CDR2 FVKESK come from the germline V gene. Trimming removed 4 bases from V and 8 bases from J; junction bases left unmatched: 9. The CDR3 covers 16 residues. DNA for the CDR3: TGTGCCAGCAGCCCCTCCTGGGGACAGGGGGCTCATGAGCAGTTCTTC. As protein: CASSPSWGQGAHEQFF.

This rearrangement joins TRBV2 to TRBJ2-2; no reliable D call. V lost 5 bases and J lost 1, with 14 bases in between. Germline V CDR1 and CDR2: SNHLY, FYNNEI. The CDR3 sequence is 16 residues long. The CDR3 here is CASSLRRGGNTGELFF. CDR3 bases: TGTGCCAGCAGTCTCCGAAGAGGCGGGAACACCGGGGAGCTGTTTTTT.

This rearrangement joins TRBV15 to TRBJ1-5; the D is unclear. This CDR3 region has 17 residues. Trimming cost V 5 bases and J 4 bases, with 21 bases left between them. The germline V gene has CDR1 LNHNV and CDR2 YYDKDF (reference sequence). CDR3: CATSRPGSGRLNQPQHF. The CDR3 bases are TGTGCCACCAGCCGCCCTGGGTCTGGCAGGCTAAATCAGCCCCAGCATTTT.

The chain carries TRBV6-5 and TRBJ1-3, with TRBD1 identical over 9 bases. J lost 3 bases, V lost 4 bases, and 4 bases had no gene match. CDR1 is MNHEY and CDR2 is SVGAGI in the germline V gene. The CDR3 loop spans 15 amino acids. CDR3 protein: CASSSGQGNGNTIYF. CDR3 in DNA: TGTGCCAGCAGTTCGGGACAGGGAAATGGAAACACCATATATTTT.